The T cell receptor beta chain described here comes from a study of CD8 T cells in ankylosing spondylitis. Study results and limitations: Matched ankylosing spondylitis synovial fluid reportedly contained a significantly enriched population of disease-linked clones.

About this clonotype: Its antigen is undetermined.

MiXCR, run by TCRdb on the 5' RACE reads, gives a single entry per CDR3 protein. The sample contains some 150,000 distinct CDR3 sequences, 44% of which appear only once. This TCR came from a male donor with ankylosing spondylitis. Sequencing was carried out using synovial fluid, either unsorted or a sorted T cell fraction (not recorded which).

As DNA, the CDR3 is TGTGCCAGCAGTTACTCGGGGACAGGGGGTTCACCCCTCCACTTT. This gives the protein CASSYSGTGGSPLHF. The V call is TRBV6-2 or TRBV6-3, the J call TRBJ1-6; TRBD1 agrees at 11 bases. After removal of 0 bases from V and 9 bases from J, the junction contained 1 base not matched to a gene. The CDR3 runs to 15 residues. The germline gives CDR1 MNHEY, CDR2 SVGEGT.